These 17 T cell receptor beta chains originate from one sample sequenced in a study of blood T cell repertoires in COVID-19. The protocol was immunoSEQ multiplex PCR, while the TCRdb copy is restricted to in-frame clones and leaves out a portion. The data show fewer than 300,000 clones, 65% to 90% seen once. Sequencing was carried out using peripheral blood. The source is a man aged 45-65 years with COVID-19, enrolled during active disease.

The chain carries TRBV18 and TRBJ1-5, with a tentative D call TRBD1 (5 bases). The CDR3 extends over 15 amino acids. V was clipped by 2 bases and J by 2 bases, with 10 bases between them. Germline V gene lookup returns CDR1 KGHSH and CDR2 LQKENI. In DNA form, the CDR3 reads TGTGCCAGCTCACCAGGAGGGACGGGCAATCAGCCCCAGCATTTT. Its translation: CASSPGGTGNQPQHF.

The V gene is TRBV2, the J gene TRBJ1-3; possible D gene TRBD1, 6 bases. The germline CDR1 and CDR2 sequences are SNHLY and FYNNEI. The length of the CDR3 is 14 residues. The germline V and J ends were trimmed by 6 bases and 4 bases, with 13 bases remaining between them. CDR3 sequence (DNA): TGTGCCAGCAGCGGAACAGGGCCCGGAAACACCATATATTTT. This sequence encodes CASSGTGPGNTIYF.

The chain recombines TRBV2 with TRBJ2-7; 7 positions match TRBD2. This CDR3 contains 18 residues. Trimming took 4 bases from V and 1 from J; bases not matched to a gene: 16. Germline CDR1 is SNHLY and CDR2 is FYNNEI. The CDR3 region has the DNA TGTGCCAGCAGTGGCGTAGGACAACGGGCGGGAGAATCCTACGAGCAGTACTTC. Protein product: CASSGVGQRAGESYEQYF.

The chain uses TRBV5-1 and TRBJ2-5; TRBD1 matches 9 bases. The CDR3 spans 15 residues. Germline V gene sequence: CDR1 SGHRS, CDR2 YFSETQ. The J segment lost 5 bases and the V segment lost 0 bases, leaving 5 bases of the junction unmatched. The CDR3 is CASSLGDRDGETQYF. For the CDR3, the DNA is TGCGCCAGCAGCTTGGGGGACAGGGATGGGGAGACCCAGTACTTC.

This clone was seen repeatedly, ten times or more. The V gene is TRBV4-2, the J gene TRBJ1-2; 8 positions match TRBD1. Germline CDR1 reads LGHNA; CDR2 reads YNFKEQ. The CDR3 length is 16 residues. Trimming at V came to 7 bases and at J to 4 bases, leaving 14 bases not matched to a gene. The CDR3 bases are TGTGCCAGCACTGCCAGCCCCGGACAGGGTCTCTATGGCTACACCTTC. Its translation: CASTASPGQGLYGYTF.

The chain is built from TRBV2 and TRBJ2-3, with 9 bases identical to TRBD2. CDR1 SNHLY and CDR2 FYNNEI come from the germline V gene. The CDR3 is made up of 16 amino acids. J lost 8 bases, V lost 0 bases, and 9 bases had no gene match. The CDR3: CASSEAKRGDTSTQYF. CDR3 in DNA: TGTGCCAGCAGTGAAGCAAAGCGGGGGGACACCTCTACGCAGTATTTT.

The CDR3 DNA follows: TGCGCCAGCAGCCAGGAGTTTGCCACTGAAGCTTTCTTT. It is translated as CASSQEFATEAFF. The chain recombines TRBV4-3 with TRBJ1-1; D unresolved. The CDR3 is made up of 13 amino acids. Germline CDR1 is LGHNA and CDR2 is YSLEER. Deletions cut 3 bases from V and 4 bases from J, with 9 bases between.

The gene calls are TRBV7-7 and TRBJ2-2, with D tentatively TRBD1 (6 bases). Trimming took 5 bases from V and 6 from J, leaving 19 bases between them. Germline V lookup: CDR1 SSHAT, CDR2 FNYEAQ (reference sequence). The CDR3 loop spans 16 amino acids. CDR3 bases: TGTGCCAGCAGCCACCTCTGGACAACAGGGCCCGGGGAGCTGTTTTTT. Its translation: CASSHLWTTGPGELFF.

The CDR3 region has the DNA TGTGCCAGCAGCTCCGGACTTAACACCGGGGAGCTGTTTTTT. This gives the protein CASSSGLNTGELFF. The chain uses TRBV11-3 and TRBJ2-2, with D perhaps TRBD2 (5 bases). Germline values: CDR1 SGHNT, CDR2 YENEEA. Between the trimmed V and J ends, which lost 4 bases and 2 bases, there was a span of 8 bases. CDR3 size: 14 residues. The whole variable domain, remainder taken from reference TRBV11-3 and TRBJ2-2, is EAGVVQSPRYKIIEKKQPVAFWCNPISGHNTLYWYLQNLGQGPELLIRYENEEAVDDSQLPKDRFSAERLKGVDSTLKIQPAELGDSAVYLCASSSGLNTGELFFGEGSRLTVL.

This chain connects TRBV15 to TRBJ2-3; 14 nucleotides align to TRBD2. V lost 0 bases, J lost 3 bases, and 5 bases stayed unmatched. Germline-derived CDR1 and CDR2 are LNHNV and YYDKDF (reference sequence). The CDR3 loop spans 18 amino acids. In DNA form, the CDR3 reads TGTGCCACCAGCAGAGAAGGGACTAGCGGGAGAATTACAGATACGCAGTATTTT. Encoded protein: CATSREGTSGRITDTQYF.

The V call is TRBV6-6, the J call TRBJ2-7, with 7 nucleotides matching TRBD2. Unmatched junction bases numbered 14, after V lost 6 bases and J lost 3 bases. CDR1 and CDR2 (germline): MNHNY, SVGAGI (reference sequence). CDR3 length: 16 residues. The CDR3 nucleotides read TGTGCCAGCAGGGGCCCCCTAGCGGAGGGAGGCTACGAGCAGTACTTC. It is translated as CASRGPLAEGGYEQYF.

DNA for the CDR3: TGTGCCAGCCGCCTAGGAGACACTGAAGCTTTCTTT. Protein product: CASRLGDTEAFF. The genes are TRBV3-1 (or the pseudogene TRBV3-2) and TRBJ1-1; D unresolved. The CDR3 is 12 residues long. CDR1 and CDR2 from the germline V gene are LGHDT and YNNKEL (reference sequence). V lost 8 bases and J lost 3, with 10 bases in between.

The CDR3 DNA sequence: TGTGCCAGCAAGACTCAACAGGGCTCCTACAATGAGCAGTTCTTC. Translation: CASKTQQGSYNEQFF. This sequence joins TRBV2 and TRBJ2-1; tentatively, D is TRBD1 (6 bases). V shed 7 bases and J shed 0 bases, with 13 bases lying between them. Germline CDR1 is SNHLY and CDR2 is FYNNEI. The CDR3 contains 15 residues.

The chain's CDR3 is CAGGGNYGYTF. The CDR3 DNA follows: TGTGCCGGCGGGGGAAACTATGGCTACACCTTC. The chain employs TRBV11-2 and TRBJ1-2, with D possibly TRBD1 on 5 matching bases. CDR3 length: 11 residues. Trimming took 11 bases from V and 2 from J, leaving 9 bases between them. Per the germline V gene, CDR1 is SGHAT and CDR2 is FQNNGV. Looking up the rest from reference TRBV11-2 and TRBJ1-2 gives the full variable domain: EAGVAQSPRYKIIEKRQSVAFWCNPISGHATLYWYQQILGQGPKLLIQFQNNGVVDDSQLPKDRFSAERLKGVDSTLKIQPAKLEDSAVYLCAGGGNYGYTFGSGTRLTVV.

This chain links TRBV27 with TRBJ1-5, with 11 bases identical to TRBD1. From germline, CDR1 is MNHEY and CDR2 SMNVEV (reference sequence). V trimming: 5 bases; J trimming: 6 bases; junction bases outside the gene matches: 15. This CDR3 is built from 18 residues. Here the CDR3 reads CASSHRTGGELGLQPQHF. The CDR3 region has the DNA TGTGCCAGCAGTCACAGGACAGGGGGCGAGTTGGGGCTTCAGCCCCAGCATTTT.

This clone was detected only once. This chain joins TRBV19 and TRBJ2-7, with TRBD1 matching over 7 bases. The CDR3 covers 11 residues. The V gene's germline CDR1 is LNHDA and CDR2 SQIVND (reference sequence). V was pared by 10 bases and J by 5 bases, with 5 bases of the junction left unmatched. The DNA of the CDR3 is TGTGCCACCGGACAGGCGGACGAGCAGTACTTC. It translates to CATGQADEQYF.

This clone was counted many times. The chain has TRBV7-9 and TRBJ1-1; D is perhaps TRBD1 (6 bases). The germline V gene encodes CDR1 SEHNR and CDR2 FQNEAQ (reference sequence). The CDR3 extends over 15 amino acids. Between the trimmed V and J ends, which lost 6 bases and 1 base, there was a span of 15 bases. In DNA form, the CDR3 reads TGTGCCAGCAGTGGGCAGGGGCTGAAGAACACTGAAGCTTTCTTT. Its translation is CASSGQGLKNTEAFF. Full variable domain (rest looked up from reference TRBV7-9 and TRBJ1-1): DTGVSQNPRHKITKRGQNVTFRCDPISEHNRLYWYRQTLGQGPEFLTYFQNEAQLEKSRLLSDRFSAERPKGSFSTLEIQRTEQGDSAMYLCASSGQGLKNTEAFFGQGTRLTVV.